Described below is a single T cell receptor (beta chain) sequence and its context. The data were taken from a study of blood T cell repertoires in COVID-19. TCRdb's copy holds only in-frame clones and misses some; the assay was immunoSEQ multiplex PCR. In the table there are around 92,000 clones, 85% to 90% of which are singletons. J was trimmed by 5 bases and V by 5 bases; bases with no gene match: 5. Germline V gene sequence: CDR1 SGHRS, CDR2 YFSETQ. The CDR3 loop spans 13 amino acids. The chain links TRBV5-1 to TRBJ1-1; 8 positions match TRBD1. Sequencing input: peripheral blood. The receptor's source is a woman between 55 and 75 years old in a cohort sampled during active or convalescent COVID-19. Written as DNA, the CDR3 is TGCGCCAGCAGACAACAGGGGGGGACTGAAGCTTTCTTT. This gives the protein CASRQQGGTEAFF.